Listed here is a single TCR beta chain. The entry originates in a study of blood T cells in healthy people across ages. This CDR3 has 14 amino acids. Looked up from germline, CDR1 is MNHNY and CDR2 is SVGAGI (reference sequence). Primers used in a second PCR of about 6 to 11 cycles were a sample-barcoded 5' primer and a J-beta primer mix. TCRdb itself ran the 5' RACE reads through MiXCR, one entry per CDR3 protein. In the table there are some 850,000 distinct CDR3 sequences, around 25% of which are singletons. This sample also belongs to another study, concerning T cells of mothers and their children. That paper notes: Three healthy Caucasian mothers, along with their six children, served as the donors. Nobody spotted any persistent microchimeric T cell clones.

The chain uses TRBV6-6 and TRBJ2-1, with a tentative D call TRBD1 (6 bases). Gene TRBJ2-7 matches the end of the DNA better, so the J call may be wrong. The receptor's source is a boy aged 5-17 years in good health. The material sequenced was blood. CDR3 sequence reads: CASSYSQGSYEQYF. CDR3 nucleotides: TGTGCCAGCAGTTACTCACAGGGTTCCTACGAGCAGTACTTC.